Listed below are T cell receptor beta chains from one sample, sequenced in a study of blood T cell repertoires in COVID-19. The repertoire was sequenced with immunoSEQ multiplex PCR; TCRdb's copy has only in-frame clones and lacks some. This table holds 140,000 or so clones, around 84% found once. Specimen: peripheral blood. The receptors originated from a human donor with acute or convalescent COVID-19. The donor label of this sample is uncertain. Both conserved end residues are part of each CDR3. Each record gives: V gene, J gene, CDR3 length, clone size, D gene, CDR3 DNA, CDR3 protein. A D gene is named only where the DNA matches it firmly. Expanded clones are given a class, and other clones once, few, many or no size at all.

TRBV18	TRBJ2-2	15	-	-	TGTGCCAGCTCACCACGAGTAGTGAGCACCGGGGAGCTGTTTTTT	CASSPRVVSTGELFF
TRBV7-8	TRBJ1-5	17	few	TRBD1	TGTGCCAGCAGCCTCCCGGGGGACAGTAAAAAATATCAGCCCCAGCATTTT	CASSLPGDSKKYQPQHF
TRBV5-6	TRBJ2-2	14	few	-	TGTGCCAGCAGCTTGGTGTTCGGGGCCGGGGAGCTGTTTTTT	CASSLVFGAGELFF
TRBV3-1/TRBV3-2	TRBJ2-3	13	-	-	TGTGCCAGCAGCCAAGGGTGGCGAGGTACGCAGTATTTT	CASSQGWRGTQYF
TRBV9	TRBJ2-1	15	-	TRBD2	TGTGCCAGCAGCGCTAGCGGGAGTTCCTACAATGAGCAGTTCTTC	CASSASGSSYNEQFF
TRBV2	TRBJ2-2	19	-	TRBD2	TGTGCCAGCAGTGAATTCCCTACTAGCGGGAGTATAAACCCCGGGGAGCTGTTTTTT	CASSEFPTSGSINPGELFF
TRBV5-1	TRBJ1-1	13	once	-	TGCGCCAGCAGCTTTGACAGGTCCCCTGAAGCTTTCTTT	CASSFDRSPEAFF
TRBV7-8	TRBJ1-2	13	-	-	TGTGCCAGCAGCTTACAGTGGGCAGAAGGCTACACCTTC	CASSLQWAEGYTF
TRBV9	TRBJ1-2	13	few	-	TGTGCCAGCAGCGTCGACGGACTCTATGGCTACACCTTC	CASSVDGLYGYTF
TRBV21-1	TRBJ2-7	15	few	-	TGTGCCAGCAGCAGGGCCGGACAGGCTAACTACGAGCAGTACTTC	CASSRAGQANYEQYF
TRBV30	TRBJ2-3	15	-	TRBD1	TGTGCCTGGAGTGTCGGGACAGGCAACACAGATACGCAGTATTTT	CAWSVGTGNTDTQYF
TRBV3-1/TRBV3-2	TRBJ1-5	15	-	TRBD1	TGTGCCAGCAGCCAACGCACAGGGGTAGGACAGCCCCAGCATTTT	CASSQRTGVGQPQHF
TRBV6-6	TRBJ2-3	16	-	TRBD2	TGTGCCAGCAGTTACGGAGCGGGGGGGACCGCAGATACGCAGTATTTT	CASSYGAGGTADTQYF
TRBV19	TRBJ1-1	15	-	TRBD1	TGTGCCAGTAGCCTACAGGGGGCTGGGGGGACTGAAGCTTTCTTT	CASSLQGAGGTEAFF
TRBV6-6	TRBJ1-2	14	once	-	TGTGCCAGCAGTTACGGGACAAGAATCTATGGCTACACCTTC	CASSYGTRIYGYTF
TRBV18	TRBJ2-6	16	-	-	TGTGCCAGCTCGCGGGACAGCTTCTCTGGGGCCAACGTCCTGACTTTC	CASSRDSFSGANVLTF
TRBV5-6	TRBJ2-6	16	-	TRBD1	TGTGCCAGCAGCTTCGGGACAGGGGCTGGGGCCAACGTCCTGACTTTC	CASSFGTGAGANVLTF